Listed below are T cell receptor beta chains from one sample, sequenced in a study of T cell repertoires in cytomegalovirus infection. TCRdb reanalysed the reads using MiXCR and keeps one entry per CDR3 protein. The sample has some 800,000 distinct CDR3 sequences, roughly 33% seen once. Antigen specificity for these receptors is unknown. The sequencing here drew on cultured CD8+ T cells from PBMCs, taken from culture after CMV antigen stimulation. Receptors were obtained from a human donor in good health (CMV status not recorded). Some clones in this sample may be carry-over from other donors' samples. Both conserved end residues are part of each CDR3. D genes are given only for firm matches. Not all rows give a size; the values are once, few, many and, for expanded clones, a class.

d_gene: .; abundance: few; j_gene: TRBJ2-3; v_gene: TRBV4-3; CDR3aa: CASSPRSHEHTDTQYF; CDR3nt: TGCGCCAGCAGCCCCCGTTCGCACGAGCACACAGATACGCAGTATTTT
d_gene: .; abundance: .; j_gene: TRBJ1-1; v_gene: TRBV7-6; CDR3aa: CASSLLGGRATEAFF; CDR3nt: TGTGCCAGCAGCTTATTGGGGGGGCGCGCCACTGAAGCTTTCTTT
d_gene: .; abundance: .; j_gene: TRBJ2-2; v_gene: TRBV24-1; CDR3aa: CATSAPGRGGELFF; CDR3nt: TGTGCCACCAGTGCCCCCGGACGTGGCGGGGAGCTGTTTTTT
d_gene: .; abundance: few; j_gene: TRBJ1-5; v_gene: TRBV12-3/TRBV12-4; CDR3aa: CASSLALYQPQHF; CDR3nt: TGTGCCAGCAGTTTAGCCCTTTATCAGCCCCAGCATTTT
d_gene: TRBD1; abundance: .; j_gene: TRBJ2-7; v_gene: TRBV7-9; CDR3aa: CASTISYGTGMYEQYF; CDR3nt: TGTGCCAGCACCATCTCGTACGGGACAGGGATGTACGAGCAGTACTTC
d_gene: TRBD2; abundance: few; j_gene: TRBJ2-1; v_gene: TRBV25-1; CDR3aa: CASSESSGVWSGEQFF; CDR3nt: TGTGCCAGCAGTGAGTCGAGCGGGGTTTGGTCCGGTGAGCAGTTCTTC
d_gene: .; abundance: many; j_gene: TRBJ2-2; v_gene: TRBV7-9; CDR3aa: CASSPDGAVPGELFF; CDR3nt: TGTGCCAGCAGCCCCGACGGGGCCGTTCCCGGGGAGCTGTTTTTT
d_gene: .; abundance: .; j_gene: TRBJ2-5; v_gene: TRBV7-6; CDR3aa: CASSLRGFAIQETQYF; CDR3nt: TGTGCCAGCAGCTTAAGGGGCTTTGCGATACAAGAGACCCAGTACTTC
d_gene: TRBD2; abundance: many; j_gene: TRBJ2-7; v_gene: TRBV12-3/TRBV12-4; CDR3aa: CASSPAGGPYEQYF; CDR3nt: TGTGCCAGCAGTCCCGCGGGGGGACCCTACGAGCAGTACTTC
d_gene: .; abundance: .; j_gene: TRBJ2-3; v_gene: TRBV4-1; CDR3aa: CASSQVGKASTDTQYF; CDR3nt: TGCGCCAGCAGCCAGGTCGGGAAGGCTAGCACAGATACGCAGTATTTT
d_gene: TRBD1; abundance: .; j_gene: TRBJ2-7; v_gene: TRBV5-3; CDR3aa: CASSDQGDEQYF; CDR3nt: TGTGCCAGCAGCGACCAGGGGGACGAGCAGTACTTC
d_gene: .; abundance: many; j_gene: TRBJ1-1; v_gene: TRBV7-9; CDR3aa: CASSLNGFRAFF; CDR3nt: TGTGCCAGCAGCTTAAACGGCTTTCGAGCTTTCTTT
d_gene: .; abundance: few; j_gene: TRBJ2-7; v_gene: TRBV7-6; CDR3aa: CASSPEQYF; CDR3nt: TGTGCCAGCAGCCCTGAGCAGTACTTC
d_gene: TRBD1; abundance: few; j_gene: TRBJ1-1; v_gene: TRBV15; CDR3aa: CATSRGGGQGGTEAFF; CDR3nt: TGTGCCACCAGCAGAGGCGGGGGACAGGGAGGCACTGAAGCTTTCTTT
d_gene: .; abundance: many; j_gene: TRBJ2-1; v_gene: TRBV7-2; CDR3aa: CASSLEVGSSYNEQFF; CDR3nt: TGTGCCAGCAGCTTAGAGGTCGGCAGCTCCTACAATGAGCAGTTCTTC
d_gene: .; abundance: .; j_gene: TRBJ1-5; v_gene: TRBV7-3; CDR3aa: CASSPGGGNNQPQHF; CDR3nt: TGTGCCAGCAGTCCAGGAGGGGGAAACAATCAGCCCCAGCATTTT
d_gene: .; abundance: many; j_gene: TRBJ1-5; v_gene: TRBV5-4; CDR3aa: CASSLLPDQPQHF; CDR3nt: TGTGCCAGCAGCTTATTGCCCGATCAGCCCCAGCATTTT
d_gene: .; abundance: few; j_gene: TRBJ1-5; v_gene: TRBV6-6; CDR3aa: CASSHEGVSNQPQHF; CDR3nt: TGTGCCAGCAGTCATGAGGGGGTGAGCAATCAGCCCCAGCATTTT
d_gene: .; abundance: .; j_gene: TRBJ2-3; v_gene: TRBV12-3/TRBV12-4; CDR3aa: CASTPSGNTDTQYF; CDR3nt: TGTGCCAGCACCCCGTCCGGGAACACAGATACGCAGTATTTT
d_gene: .; abundance: .; j_gene: TRBJ1-2; v_gene: TRBV18; CDR3aa: CASSPPERNYGYTF; CDR3nt: TGTGCCAGCTCACCCCCGGAAAGAAACTATGGCTACACCTTC
d_gene: TRBD1; abundance: few; j_gene: TRBJ2-2; v_gene: TRBV13; CDR3aa: CASSLTGDNTGELFF; CDR3nt: TGTGCCAGCAGCTTAACAGGGGACAACACCGGGGAGCTGTTTTTT
d_gene: .; abundance: .; j_gene: TRBJ2-2; v_gene: TRBV7-4; CDR3aa: CASSSRAGLEATGELFF; CDR3nt: TGTGCCAGCAGCTCACGGGCCGGGCTCGAGGCCACCGGGGAGCTGTTTTTT
d_gene: .; abundance: few; j_gene: TRBJ1-5; v_gene: TRBV19; CDR3aa: CASSPGPGSGQPQHF; CDR3nt: TGTGCCAGTAGTCCCGGACCCGGCTCGGGTCAGCCCCAGCATTTT
d_gene: TRBD1; abundance: .; j_gene: TRBJ1-2; v_gene: TRBV4-2; CDR3aa: CASRPWTGVDGYTF; CDR3nt: TGTGCCAGCAGGCCGTGGACAGGGGTGGATGGCTACACCTTC
d_gene: TRBD1; abundance: many; j_gene: TRBJ1-3; v_gene: TRBV10-3; CDR3aa: CAIMDREAGNTIYF; CDR3nt: TGTGCCATCATGGACAGGGAGGCTGGAAACACCATATATTTT
d_gene: .; abundance: .; j_gene: TRBJ1-1; v_gene: TRBV12-3/TRBV12-4; CDR3aa: CASSWTELGTEAFF; CDR3nt: TGTGCCAGCAGCTGGACAGAGCTGGGCACTGAAGCTTTCTTT
d_gene: TRBD2; abundance: .; j_gene: TRBJ2-1; v_gene: TRBV12-3/TRBV12-4; CDR3aa: CASSSSSGGVGYNEQFF; CDR3nt: TGTGCCAGCAGTTCATCTAGCGGGGGGGTCGGCTACAATGAGCAGTTCTTC
d_gene: .; abundance: .; j_gene: TRBJ2-1; v_gene: TRBV29-1; CDR3aa: CSVEGVGTANEQFF; CDR3nt: TGCAGCGTTGAAGGAGTAGGGACTGCCAATGAGCAGTTCTTC
d_gene: .; abundance: .; j_gene: TRBJ2-7; v_gene: TRBV4-3; CDR3aa: CASSQEGGAGAPYEQYF; CDR3nt: TGCGCCAGCAGCCAAGAGGGTGGCGCGGGGGCGCCTTACGAGCAGTACTTC
d_gene: TRBD2; abundance: .; j_gene: TRBJ2-1; v_gene: TRBV6-6; CDR3aa: CASSPAGGLYNEQFF; CDR3nt: TGTGCCAGCAGTCCAGCGGGGGGGCTATACAATGAGCAGTTCTTC
d_gene: .; abundance: few; j_gene: TRBJ2-1; v_gene: TRBV27; CDR3aa: CASSLLRGTYNEQFF; CDR3nt: TGTGCCAGCAGTTTATTAAGGGGCACTTACAATGAGCAGTTCTTC
d_gene: .; abundance: .; j_gene: TRBJ2-3; v_gene: TRBV9; CDR3aa: CASSGSDFTDTQYF; CDR3nt: TGTGCCAGCAGCGGATCGGACTTCACAGATACGCAGTATTTT
d_gene: TRBD2; abundance: many; j_gene: TRBJ2-1; v_gene: TRBV7-9; CDR3aa: CASSLPSGFSGEQFF; CDR3nt: TGTGCCAGCAGCCTTCCTAGCGGGTTTTCCGGTGAGCAGTTCTTC
d_gene: .; abundance: .; j_gene: TRBJ2-1; v_gene: TRBV6-1; CDR3aa: CASRDLANNEQFF; CDR3nt: TGTGCCAGCAGGGACCTAGCGAACAATGAGCAGTTCTTC
d_gene: TRBD1; abundance: many; j_gene: TRBJ2-2; v_gene: TRBV7-6; CDR3aa: CASSRTGTGTGELFF; CDR3nt: TGTGCCAGCAGCCGAACTGGGACAGGCACCGGGGAGCTGTTTTTT
d_gene: .; abundance: .; j_gene: TRBJ1-1; v_gene: TRBV4-1; CDR3aa: CASSQDLWGIDTEAFF; CDR3nt: TGCGCCAGCAGCCAAGATCTATGGGGGATAGACACTGAAGCTTTCTTT
d_gene: .; abundance: few; j_gene: TRBJ2-5; v_gene: TRBV28; CDR3aa: CASLGDQETQYF; CDR3nt: TGTGCCAGCCTCGGGGACCAAGAGACCCAGTACTTC
d_gene: .; abundance: .; j_gene: TRBJ1-5; v_gene: TRBV6-1; CDR3aa: CASRSDNRVFQPQHF; CDR3nt: TGTGCCAGCAGAAGTGACAACAGGGTTTTTCAGCCCCAGCATTTT
d_gene: TRBD1; abundance: .; j_gene: TRBJ1-4; v_gene: TRBV27; CDR3aa: CASSPGTDANEKLFF; CDR3nt: TGTGCCAGCAGTCCCGGGACAGACGCTAATGAAAAACTGTTTTTT
d_gene: TRBD1; abundance: many; j_gene: TRBJ1-5; v_gene: TRBV7-2; CDR3aa: CASSLVGGGLSNQPQHF; CDR3nt: TGTGCCAGCAGCTTAGTAGGGGGCGGACTTAGCAATCAGCCCCAGCATTTT
d_gene: .; abundance: few; j_gene: TRBJ2-3; v_gene: TRBV20-1; CDR3aa: CSARKDSTDTQYF; CDR3nt: TGCAGTGCCAGAAAGGATAGCACAGATACGCAGTATTTT
d_gene: TRBD1; abundance: .; j_gene: TRBJ2-7; v_gene: TRBV2; CDR3aa: CASLYLGQGNYEQYF; CDR3nt: TGTGCCAGCCTCTATTTGGGACAGGGGAACTACGAGCAGTACTTC
d_gene: TRBD2; abundance: .; j_gene: TRBJ2-1; v_gene: TRBV20-1; CDR3aa: CSATQRGGYNEQFF; CDR3nt: TGCAGTGCCACACAGCGGGGGGGATACAATGAGCAGTTCTTC
d_gene: .; abundance: few; j_gene: TRBJ2-7; v_gene: TRBV27; CDR3aa: CASSLRLGDGEQYF; CDR3nt: TGTGCCAGCAGTTTACGGCTCGGTGATGGCGAGCAGTACTTC
d_gene: .; abundance: .; j_gene: TRBJ1-2; v_gene: TRBV9; CDR3aa: CASSARGGYTF; CDR3nt: TGTGCCAGCAGCGCCAGGGGTGGCTACACCTTC
d_gene: .; abundance: .; j_gene: TRBJ1-5; v_gene: TRBV15; CDR3aa: CATSSEPAGAQHF; CDR3nt: TGTGCCACCAGCAGCGAGCCCGCAGGAGCCCAGCATTTT